The clone carrying this T cell receptor (beta chain) was counted between two and nine times. The antigen is not known. Trimming pared 1 base from V and 4 bases from J, leaving 10 bases between. This CDR3 is built from 14 residues. The germline CDR1 and CDR2 sequences are MDHEN and SYDVKM. This sample is drawn from a study of T cell responses to AZD1222 COVID-19 vaccine. Study-wide context: Pooled together were second doses at about 4 or about 12 weeks.

The repertoire was sequenced with immunoSEQ multiplex PCR; TCRdb's copy has only in-frame clones and lacks some. Of fewer than 300,000 clones in the sample, 85% to 95% were seen once. The study, taken as a whole, reports: Reports say nearly half of spike-specific TCRs go after unmutated variant regions. Mostly white British, mostly female donors; authors suggested clonal diversity may be underestimated.

This chain links TRBV28 with TRBJ1-2; D gene uncertain. This TCR was sampled from an adult in good health. This sample comprised peripheral blood, obtained on day 0 of AZD1222 vaccination. The CDR3 DNA is TGTGCCAGCAGTTTATCGGCCGAAGTCTATGGCTACACCTTC. Translation gives CASSLSAEVYGYTF.